This T cell receptor beta chain was sequenced during a study of radiotherapy plus CTLA-4 blockade in lung cancer. On this clone: What it binds is not known.

General study points: Early clone dynamics of blood T cells, plus interferon-beta, reportedly predicted response best.

Germline V gene sequence: CDR1 SGDLS, CDR2 YYNGEE. Trimming left V 3 bases short and J 0 bases short, with 17 bases between. The CDR3 totals 17 residues. Measured with immunoSEQ multiplex PCR; TCRdb has only the in-frame clones, and not every one. The sample carries 71,000 or so clones, around 84% recorded once. The chain is built from TRBV9 and TRBJ2-3; a weak D match, TRBD1 (8 bases). This receptor was taken from a human donor with non-small cell lung cancer who had stable disease on radiotherapy plus ipilimumab. Source: peripheral blood, taken from a patient treated with radiotherapy plus ipilimumab. The CDR3 sequence: CASSDLQGGSSTDTQYF. The CDR3 region has the DNA TGTGCCAGCAGCGACTTACAGGGGGGGTCTAGCACAGATACGCAGTATTTT. Based on the CDR3 plus reference TRBV9 and TRBJ2-3, the full variable domain is DSGVTQTPKHLITATGQRVTLRCSPRSGDLSVYWYQQSLDQGLQFLIQYYNGEERAKGNILERFSAQQFPDLHSELNLSSLELGDSALYFCASSDLQGGSSTDTQYFGPGTRLTVL.